The sequence of this TCR beta chain was determined in a study of shared clonotypes between healthy human individuals. Study as a whole: The plates for each donor numbered three CD4 naive, three CD4 memory, two CD8 naive and one CD8 memory. Overall study results and limits: Among non-shared clonotypes, generation probabilities were lower than among those shared by all four donors. Expectations were that clonotype sharing among donors would be affected by sequencing depth. Sequencing of the sorted subsets was shown by rarefaction to be incomplete despite large depth.

It was CD45RO-negative cells, positively selected for CCR7, that made up naive CD8 cells, with terminally differentiated effector memory CD45RA+ cells excluded. The CDR3 contains 16 residues. The germline CDR1 and CDR2 sequences are MGHRA and YSYEKL. V lost 0 bases, J lost 4 bases, and 16 bases lay in between. Method: immunoSEQ multiplex PCR; TCRdb's copy keeps in-frame clones and lacks some. The sample contains about 2.1 million clones, roughly 91% of which appear only once. With regard to this clone: Its antigen is as yet unknown.

The clonotype comes from a man younger than 35 in good health. Some clones in this sample may be carry-over from other donors' samples. What was sequenced was naive CD8+ T cells from PBMCs. The V and J genes are TRBV4-1 and TRBJ2-7; D tentatively fits TRBD1 or TRBD2 (6 bases each). CDR3 sequence reads: CASSQESRRGFYEQYF. The CDR3, as DNA: TGCGCCAGCAGCCAAGAATCCAGGAGGGGGTTTTACGAGCAGTACTTC.